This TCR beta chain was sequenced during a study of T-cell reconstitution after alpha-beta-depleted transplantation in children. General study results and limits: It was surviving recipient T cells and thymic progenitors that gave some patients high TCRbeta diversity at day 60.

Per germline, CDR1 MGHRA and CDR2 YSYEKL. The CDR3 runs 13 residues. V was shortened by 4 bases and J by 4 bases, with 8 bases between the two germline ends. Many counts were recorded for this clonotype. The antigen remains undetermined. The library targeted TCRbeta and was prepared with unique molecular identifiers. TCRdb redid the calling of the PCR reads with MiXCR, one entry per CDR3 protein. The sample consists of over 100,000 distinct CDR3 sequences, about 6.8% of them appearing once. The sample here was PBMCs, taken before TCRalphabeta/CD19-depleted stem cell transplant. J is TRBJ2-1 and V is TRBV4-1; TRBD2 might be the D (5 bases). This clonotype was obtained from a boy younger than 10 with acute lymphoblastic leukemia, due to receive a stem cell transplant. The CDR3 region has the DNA TGCGCCAGCAGCCCGGACTTATACAATGAGCAGTTCTTC. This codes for CASSPDLYNEQFF.